This note documents a single TCR beta chain sequence. Its cognate antigen has yet to be identified. No base quality values were provided; no much bigger clone lies one nucleotide off. The data belong to a study of T cells in Graves' hyperthyroidism and ophthalmopathy (dated by TCRdb to about 2019). Regarding the study in general: Peripheral blood was collected at initial diagnosis, before any treatment. TCR V-J signatures able to tell the groups apart were searched for in a discovery cohort of more than 90 patients, of whom around 43 had Graves' ophthalmopathy and roughly 59 had stable Graves' hyperthyroidism. Once sampling was done, hyperthyroidism patients were given methimazole at a starting dose of 30 mg daily, whereas ophthalmopathy patients were given high-dose intravenous methylprednisolone. Thyroid tissue and blood T-cell repertoires from about six Graves' hyperthyroidism patients were also compared in the study. Whether ophthalmopathy could be predicted prospectively was tested in an independent validation cohort made up of roughly 19 hyperthyroidism patients plus 17 patients who later progressed to ophthalmopathy. The paper describes TCR Vbeta CDR3 sequencing of 135 peripheral blood samples, made up of fewer than 50 ophthalmopathy patients, 70 to 80 hyperthyroidism patients and approximately 17 progressor patients. The 100 or so discovery patients were divided at random into training and test sets in a 7:3 ratio. Results the study describes overall, beyond this receptor: Sample size was not statistically predetermined, and blinding of investigators to group allocation was not performed. In validation, the model predicted progression to ophthalmopathy a median of about 6.5 months before onset, with about 67% sensitivity and about 72% specificity. In cross-validation, a model built on a 13 V-J signature told ophthalmopathy apart from stable hyperthyroidism with less than 90% sensitivity and around 84% specificity, and in testing the same model reached 80%/75%. Most expanded thyroid clonotypes (frequency above 0.001) were also detected in blood, suggesting blood repertoires may reflect thyroid immune responses.

A patient counted as having stable Graves' hyperthyroidism if no progression to ophthalmopathy occurred over 18 months of follow-up. The hyperthyroidism patients were between 18 and 65 years old and newly diagnosed, with a disease duration of less than 2 months. Exclusion was applied to patients with uncontrolled infections, other autoimmune diseases, pregnancy or lactation. Clinical symptoms, serum thyroxine and TRAb, thyroid ultrasound, and orbital computed tomography formed the basis for the diagnoses. PBMCs were isolated from more than 8 ml of fresh peripheral blood by Ficoll-Paque density gradient centrifugation. Trizol reagent was used to extract total RNA, and RNA quality was then checked on an Agilent 2100 Bioanalyzer. The TCR beta CDR3 regions were amplified from RNA transcripts. The TCR CDR3 was subjected to a first round of RT-PCR using the HTBI primer set and the Qiagen OneStep RT-PCR kit. Libraries were constructed in a second round of multiplex PCR, after which size selection and purification were carried out. The libraries were sequenced on an Illumina HiSeq2000 using paired-end 100 bp reads. The paper's data handling went like this. SOAPnuke was used to process the raw data, with reads discarded if the reads contained adapters or uncalled bases, had a mean Phred below 15, or lacked an exact constant-primer or identifier match. COPE v1.2.5 was used to merge high-quality paired reads, and clonotypes were defined as unique nucleotide sequences. MiTCR v1.1 was used to align clonotypes to the IMGT TRBV, TRBD and TRBJ reference segments. The analysis was restricted to V-J combinations with a frequency above 0.0001, which together covered 99% to 99.2% of the repertoires. The TCS score was defined as the ratio of F50 (clonal expansion) to E x V (chaos), calculated using BLOSUM62-based TCRdist between CDR3 peptides within each V-J. Welch's t-statistics and random forest reduced 450 to 600 V-J features to about 12, which were used in a naive Bayes classifier (R e1071). The raw public data were reprocessed by TCRdb itself: fastp quality trimming at Q25, MiXCR clonotype calling, in-frame beta chains only. When rows share a CDR3 protein, they turn into one entry using the most common DNA and genes. None of the V and J calls come from the authors' own analysis; TCRdb made them. A total of roughly 330,000 distinct CDR3 sequences appear in this sample, around 16% of them only once. The ten largest clonotypes hold around 34% of the sample.

The germline ends are 8 bases apart after V is trimmed by 1 base and J by 10 bases. The cysteine opens and the phenylalanine closes a CDR3 of 13 amino acids. The retained sequence is limited to the CDR3, 39 bases, with the frame set at the first base. CDR1 SGHAT and CDR2 FQNNGV are derived from the germline V gene. The receptor was isolated from a man aged 25 to 40 with Graves' hyperthyroidism. The V and J genes are TRBV11-2 and TRBJ1-6, with no confidently assigned D gene. Sequencing was performed on blood. This receptor carries the CDR3 CASSLGVQSPLHF. The sequenced DNA: TGTGCCAGCAGCTTAGGGGTCCAGTCACCCCTCCACTTT. Here the CDR3 is joined to the reference TRBV11-2 and TRBJ1-6 genes, and the full variable domain is: EAGVAQSPRYKIIEKRQSVAFWCNPISGHATLYWYQQILGQGPKLLIQFQNNGVVDDSQLPKDRFSAERLKGVDSTLKIQPAKLEDSAVYLCASSLGVQSPLHFGNGTRLTVT.